The 31 T cell receptor beta chains presented below share a single source sample, sequenced in a study of cytomegalovirus exposure and HLA in healthy donors. PCR employed 60 Vbeta and 13 Jbeta primers. Libraries were prepared by immunoSEQ multiplex PCR; TCRdb keeps only in-frame clonotypes and omits some of them. In the table there are around 150,000 clones, about four fifths of which are singletons. Sequenced input: PBMCs. The receptor set was obtained from a woman aged 25-40 years in good health and CMV-seropositive.

The chain uses TRBV10-3 and TRBJ2-5; maybe TRBD1 (6 bases). The CDR3 spans 16 residues. Germline values: CDR1 ENHRY, CDR2 SYGVKD. The V and J ends lost 3 bases and 0 bases respectively, with 14 bases between them. The CDR3 coding sequence is TGTGCCATCAGTGACAGGGGCCGCTCATACCAAGAGACCCAGTACTTC. Translated: CAISDRGRSYQETQYF.

The chain links TRBV6-6 to TRBJ2-5, with 7 bases aligning to TRBD1. Germline V gives CDR1 MNHNY, CDR2 SVGAGI (reference sequence). The V gene end was trimmed by 6 bases and the J gene end by 1 base; junction bases not matched to a gene: 8. The CDR3 is 15 amino acids. CDR3 DNA sequence: TGTGCCAGCAGGGGTCCCCGGGACAGCCAAGAGACCCAGTACTTC. Its translation is CASRGPRDSQETQYF.

This rearrangement joins TRBV13 to TRBJ2-1; 9 bases line up with TRBD2. The CDR3 is 15 residues long. V lost 3 bases and J lost 5; bases outside the gene matches: 5. Germline CDR1 is PRHDT and CDR2 is FYEKMQ (reference sequence). The CDR3 DNA reads TGTGCCAGCAGCTTCCGCGGGGGGGCCAACAATGAGCAGTTCTTC. Translating it yields CASSFRGGANNEQFF.

The chain recombines TRBV10-3 with TRBJ2-3, with TRBD1 matching over 8 bases. The V and J ends lost 8 bases and 2 bases, in that order; junction bases with no gene match: 6. Germline-derived CDR1 and CDR2 are ENHRY and SYGVKD. This CDR3 spans 14 amino acids. CDR3 region: CAIWTGRYTDTQYF. The CDR3 bases are TGTGCCATCTGGACAGGGAGATACACAGATACGCAGTATTTT.

This chain joins TRBV9 and TRBJ1-2, with D possibly matching TRBD1 (6 bases). Trimming pared 5 bases from V and 8 bases from J, leaving 13 bases between. The germline V gene has CDR1 SGDLS and CDR2 YYNGEE. The CDR3 runs to 12 residues. The CDR3 here is CASRSTGMGYTF. The CDR3 coding sequence is TGTGCCAGCAGAAGTACAGGGATGGGCTACACCTTC. The whole variable domain, filled in from reference TRBV9 and TRBJ1-2, reads DSGVTQTPKHLITATGQRVTLRCSPRSGDLSVYWYQQSLDQGLQFLIQYYNGEERAKGNILERFSAQQFPDLHSELNLSSLELGDSALYFCASRSTGMGYTFGSGTRLTVV.

The chain carries TRBV18 and TRBJ1-5, with TRBD1 matching 10 bases. Trimming cost V 2 bases and J 6 bases; bases outside gene matches: 4. This CDR3 region has 15 residues. CDR1 and CDR2 (germline): KGHSH, LQKENI. In DNA form, the CDR3 reads TGTGCCAGCTCACCAGAGACAGGGGGCAGTCAGCCCCAGCATTTT. Translation gives CASSPETGGSQPQHF.

The chain is built from TRBV5-6 and TRBJ2-1; the match to TRBD2 covers 10 bases. Germline V gives CDR1 SGHDT, CDR2 YYEEEE. CDR3 length: 16 amino acids. V lost 4 bases to trimming and J lost 6 bases; unmatched junction nucleotides: 10. The CDR3 DNA reads as TGTGCCAGCAGCGACCTAGGACTAGCGGCTGGCAATGAGCAGTTCTTC. It translates to CASSDLGLAAGNEQFF.

CDR3 region: CASTYRRGGYNEQFF. CDR3 in DNA: TGTGCCAGCACCTACCGGAGGGGGGGGTACAATGAGCAGTTCTTC. This chain joins TRBV7-8 and TRBJ2-1; a possible D gene is TRBD2 (7 bases). Germline V CDR1 and CDR2: SGHVS, FQNEAQ. The length of the CDR3 is 15 residues. The V end was cut by 7 bases, the J end by 4 bases, with 17 bases between.

The rearrangement joins TRBV7-3 to TRBJ2-2; 11 bases are a match to TRBD2. The germline gives CDR1 SGHTA, CDR2 FQGTGA. The CDR3 totals 17 residues. V was clipped by 2 bases and J by 1 base; unmatched bases: 3. CDR3 sequence reads: CASSLVGLAGNTGELFF. The DNA for the CDR3 is TGTGCCAGCAGCTTAGTCGGACTAGCGGGGAACACCGGGGAGCTGTTTTTT. The full variable domain, in which reference TRBV7-3 and TRBJ2-2 provide the parts outside the CDR3, is GAGVSQTPSNKVTEKGKYVELRCDPISGHTALYWYRQSLGQGPEFLIYFQGTGAADDSGLPNDRFFAVRPEGSVSTLKIQRTERGDSAVYLCASSLVGLAGNTGELFFGEGSRLTVL.

The chain is built from TRBV4-2 and TRBJ2-3, with TRBD1 identical over 7 bases. The length of the CDR3 is 18 residues. Germline CDR1 LGHNA, CDR2 YNFKEQ. V lost 4 bases to trimming and J lost 5 bases; unmatched junction nucleotides: 18. This CDR3 reads CASSPWVGQEYPLDTQYF. The CDR3 bases are TGTGCCAGCAGCCCCTGGGTCGGACAGGAATACCCCTTAGATACGCAGTATTTT.

This chain joins TRBV5-6 and TRBJ2-7, with a weak D call TRBD1 (5 bases). The CDR3 totals 14 residues. Germline V gene data show CDR1 as SGHDT and CDR2 as YYEEEE. The V and J ends lost 6 bases and 6 bases respectively, with 19 bases between them. The CDR3 DNA sequence: TGTGCCAGCAACTGGGTAAACCAGGGAAGCGAGCAGTACTTC. This sequence encodes CASNWVNQGSEQYF. The full variable domain, completed using reference TRBV5-6 and TRBJ2-7, is DAGVTQSPTHLIKTRGQQVTLRCSPKSGHDTVSWYQQALGQGPQFIFQYYEEEERQRGNFPDRFSGHQFPNYSSELNVNALLLGDSALYLCASNWVNQGSEQYFGPGTRLTVT.

V is TRBV19 and J is TRBJ2-5; possible D gene TRBD2, 5 bases. Per the germline V gene, CDR1 is LNHDA and CDR2 is SQIVND (reference sequence). The CDR3 length is 14 residues. Trimming stripped 3 bases from V and 2 bases from J, with 10 bases between. This CDR3 is CASSIGRTQETQYF. As DNA, the CDR3 is TGTGCCAGTAGTATCGGCCGGACTCAAGAGACCCAGTACTTC.

The rearrangement uses TRBV19 and TRBJ2-7, with D tentatively TRBD1 (6 bases). V lost 7 bases and J lost 0, with 13 bases in between. Germline loops: CDR1 LNHDA, CDR2 SQIVND (reference sequence). The CDR3 is 14 amino acids. The CDR3 DNA sequence: TGTGCCAGTAAGTACAGGGCCTCCTCCTACGAGCAGTACTTC. Amino acids: CASKYRASSYEQYF.

The chain is built from TRBV10-3 and TRBJ1-1; TRBD1 matches at 8 bases. Germline V gives CDR1 ENHRY, CDR2 SYGVKD. V dropped 6 bases and J dropped 1; count of bases not matched to a gene: 4. The CDR3 extends over 14 amino acids. CDR3 in DNA: TGTGCCATCAGACCAGGACAGGGGAACACTGAAGCTTTCTTT. Its protein is CAIRPGQGNTEAFF.

The chain couples TRBV6-5 to TRBJ1-2; 8 nucleotides match TRBD1. Germline V gene sequence: CDR1 MNHEY, CDR2 SVGAGI. This CDR3 spans 15 amino acids. V gave up 6 bases and J gave up 4 bases; unmatched junction bases: 10. DNA of the CDR3: TGTGCCAGCAGCCCGCAGGGGGCGCGAATCTATGGCTACACCTTC. Translating gives CASSPQGARIYGYTF.

This clone was recorded a few times. The rearrangement joins TRBV5-1 to TRBJ2-1; 14 nucleotides align to TRBD2. Unmatched junction bases numbered 8, after V lost 3 bases and J lost 9 bases. This CDR3 has 16 residues. In germline, CDR1 is SGHRS, CDR2 YFSETQ. The CDR3 here is CASSWERLAGGLEQFF. Here the CDR3 DNA reads TGCGCCAGCAGCTGGGAAAGACTAGCGGGGGGGCTTGAGCAGTTCTTC. Complete variable domain (other parts from reference TRBV5-1 and TRBJ2-1): KAGVTQTPRYLIKTRGQQVTLSCSPISGHRSVSWYQQTPGQGLQFLFEYFSETQRNKGNFPGRFSGRQFSNSRSEMNVSTLELGDSALYLCASSWERLAGGLEQFFGPGTRLTVL.

The genes are TRBV27 and TRBJ2-3, with 9 bases identical to TRBD2. Losses at the gene ends were 1 base for V and 1 base for J; bases not matched to a gene: 6. From germline, CDR1 is MNHEY and CDR2 SMNVEV (reference sequence). The CDR3 is 17 amino acids. The CDR3 nucleotides are TGTGCCAGCAGTTTATTGGCTAGCGGGGACCGCACAGATACGCAGTATTTT. Translating it yields CASSLLASGDRTDTQYF.

This sequence joins TRBV27 and TRBJ1-5; 8 bases match TRBD1. Germline V lookup: CDR1 MNHEY, CDR2 SMNVEV (reference sequence). This CDR3 spans 15 amino acids. V was clipped by 2 bases and J by 1 base; unmatched bases: 1. This chain's CDR3 is CASSLGTGSNQPQHF. As DNA, the CDR3 is TGTGCCAGCAGTTTAGGGACAGGCAGCAATCAGCCCCAGCATTTT.

The table lists this clone with a count of one. V usage is TRBV5-6 and J usage is TRBJ2-1; 8 bases agree with TRBD2. This CDR3 has 15 residues. Germline V gene lookup returns CDR1 SGHDT and CDR2 YYEEEE. V was pared by 8 bases and J by 0 bases, with 7 bases of the junction left unmatched. The CDR3 spells CASCTRGGSYNEQFF. The CDR3, as DNA: TGTGCCAGTTGTACACGGGGGGGCTCCTACAATGAGCAGTTCTTC.

The chain is built from TRBV28 and TRBJ1-2; 7 positions match TRBD1. CDR1 and CDR2 (germline): MDHEN, SYDVKM. V shed 8 bases, J shed 6 bases, and the junction held 3 bases outside the gene matches. This CDR3 contains 11 residues. The CDR3 protein is CASGRGDGYTF. CDR3 DNA sequence: TGTGCCAGCGGCAGGGGGGATGGCTACACCTTC.

The chain recombines TRBV7-2 with TRBJ2-7, with 10 nucleotides matching TRBD2. CDR3 length: 18 amino acids. V trimming: 0 bases; J trimming: 1 base; junction bases outside the gene matches: 9. In germline, CDR1 is SGHTA, CDR2 FQGNSA. The CDR3 loop reads CASSLAASGGPLSYEQYF. In DNA, the CDR3 is TGTGCCAGCAGCTTAGCGGCTAGCGGGGGCCCACTTTCCTACGAGCAGTACTTC. The full variable domain, in which reference TRBV7-2 and TRBJ2-7 provide the parts outside the CDR3, is GAGVSQSPSNKVTEKGKDVELRCDPISGHTALYWYRQSLGQGLEFLIYFQGNSAPDKSGLPSDRFSAERTGGSVSTLTIQRTQQEDSAVYLCASSLAASGGPLSYEQYFGPGTRLTVT.

This clone was found a few times. The chain recombines TRBV10-3 with TRBJ1-1; D gene unclear. This CDR3 spans 13 amino acids. Germline-derived CDR1 and CDR2 are ENHRY and SYGVKD. The V end was cut by 7 bases, the J end by 2 bases, with 11 bases between. The chain's CDR3 is CAINLNANTEAFF. Here the CDR3 DNA reads TGTGCCATCAATCTAAATGCTAACACTGAAGCTTTCTTT.

The chain is built from TRBV19 and TRBJ2-2, with TRBD1 matching over 7 bases. This CDR3 is 15 amino acids long. Germline V gene sequence: CDR1 LNHDA, CDR2 SQIVND (reference sequence). The junction had 9 bases not matched to a gene; V was cut back by 8 bases and J by 3 bases. The CDR3 sequence: CASVTQGFDTGELFF. DNA for the CDR3: TGTGCCAGTGTTACACAGGGGTTCGACACCGGGGAGCTGTTTTTT.

This clone was counted a single time. The CDR3: CASSLGLAGGSSYNEQFF. CDR3 nucleotides: TGTGCCAGCAGCCTAGGACTAGCGGGGGGGAGCTCCTACAATGAGCAGTTCTTC. The chain uses TRBV9 and TRBJ2-1; TRBD2 matches at 15 bases. In germline, CDR1 is SGDLS, CDR2 YYNGEE. There are 18 residues in the CDR3. With V trimmed by 4 bases and J by 0 bases, 5 bases remained unmatched.

This chain uses TRBV6-5 with TRBJ1-4, with a tentative D call TRBD1 (6 bases). V lost 4 bases and J 7 bases, leaving 13 bases between the germline ends. This CDR3 has 14 residues. Germline V gives CDR1 MNHEY, CDR2 SVGAGI. The CDR3 bases are TGTGCCAGCAGTTGGGGCAGGGGAAGTGAAAAACTGTTTTTT. This gives the protein CASSWGRGSEKLFF.

The gene calls are TRBV5-1 and TRBJ2-3; TRBD1 aligns across 11 bases. Trimming at V came to 3 bases and at J to 3 bases, leaving 3 bases not matched to a gene. Looked up from germline, CDR1 is SGHRS and CDR2 is YFSETQ. The CDR3 extends over 15 amino acids. This CDR3 is CASSSRDRGTDTQYF. DNA of the CDR3: TGCGCCAGCAGCTCCCGGGACAGGGGGACAGATACGCAGTATTTT. Together with reference TRBV5-1 and TRBJ2-3, the CDR3 gives the full variable domain: KAGVTQTPRYLIKTRGQQVTLSCSPISGHRSVSWYQQTPGQGLQFLFEYFSETQRNKGNFPGRFSGRQFSNSRSEMNVSTLELGDSALYLCASSSRDRGTDTQYFGPGTRLTVL.

This clone has a handful of counts. This specimen includes other DNA sequences encoding the same CDR3. The J gene is TRBJ1-2, the V gene TRBV11-2; D ambiguous. This CDR3 has 12 amino acids. Germline loops: CDR1 SGHAT, CDR2 FQNNGV. V was clipped by 4 bases and J by 5 bases, with 8 bases between them. In nucleotides, the CDR3 is TGTGCCAGCAGCTCGGGAGTTTATGGCTACACCTTC. Translating it yields CASSSGVYGYTF. The full variable domain, in which reference TRBV11-2 and TRBJ1-2 provide the parts outside the CDR3, is EAGVAQSPRYKIIEKRQSVAFWCNPISGHATLYWYQQILGQGPKLLIQFQNNGVVDDSQLPKDRFSAERLKGVDSTLKIQPAKLEDSAVYLCASSSGVYGYTFGSGTRLTVV.

The chain uses TRBV29-1 and TRBJ1-1; D perhaps matches TRBD1 (6 bases). This CDR3 has 16 residues. V shed 4 bases and J shed 4 bases, with 22 bases lying between them. Germline V gene sequence: CDR1 SQVTM, CDR2 ANQGSEA. The DNA for the CDR3 is TGCAGCGTTGGCAGTCACACGGACAGTTGGGTCACTGAAGCTTTCTTT. Amino acids: CSVGSHTDSWVTEAFF.

The chain links TRBV5-4 to TRBJ1-2; possibly TRBD1 for D (6 bases). Germline V CDR1 and CDR2: SGHNT, YYREEE (reference sequence). The CDR3 is made up of 15 amino acids. The V and J ends lost 1 base and 8 bases respectively, with 18 bases between them. CDR3 nucleotide sequence: TGTGCCAGCAGCTTGCAGCAGGGGAATCTCCGGGGCTACACCTTC. Encoded protein: CASSLQQGNLRGYTF.

The CDR3 region is CASGQGAISGANVLTF. DNA of the CDR3: TGTGCCAGCGGGCAAGGGGCGATCTCTGGGGCCAACGTCCTGACTTTC. This chain links TRBV6-4 with TRBJ2-6; possibly TRBD1 for D (5 bases). Germline V gene lookup returns CDR1 MRHNA and CDR2 SNTAGT. V lost 8 bases, J lost 0 bases, and 14 bases lay in between. This CDR3 spans 16 amino acids.

The count of this clone is one. The chain is built from TRBV25-1 and TRBJ2-5; TRBD1 agrees at 7 bases. The J segment lost 4 bases and the V segment lost 1 base, leaving 3 bases of the junction unmatched. The germline V gene has CDR1 MGHDK and CDR2 SYGVNS. There are 14 residues in the CDR3. The CDR3 loop reads CASSEWDSRETQYF. In nucleotides, the CDR3 is TGTGCCAGCAGTGAATGGGACAGTAGAGAGACCCAGTACTTC.